The present TCR beta chain was sequenced within a study of cytomegalovirus exposure and HLA in healthy donors. Findings and limits, study-wide: In an earlier analysis, about 87% or about 30%: the productive usage of most TCR beta V segments.

PCR primers comprised 60 Vbeta and 13 Jbeta primers. The method was immunoSEQ multiplex PCR; TCRdb's version includes in-frame clones alone and lacks a portion of them. This table holds over 95,000 clones, 82% found once. The CDR3 is 16 residues long. CDR1 is SGHDN and CDR2 is FVKESK in the germline V gene. V trimming: 4 bases; J trimming: 5 bases; junction bases outside the gene matches: 8. A note on this clone: The antigen is not known.

The receptor's source is a woman aged 18-29 years in good health and CMV-seronegative. The V call is TRBV14, the J call TRBJ2-3; the match to TRBD1 covers 11 bases. Material for sequencing was PBMCs. The CDR3: CASSPLGQGALDTQYF. The CDR3 nucleotides are TGTGCCAGCAGCCCTCTCGGACAGGGGGCATTAGATACGCAGTATTTT.